These T cell receptor beta chains were read from a single sample in a study of blood T cell repertoires in COVID-19. Here immunoSEQ multiplex PCR was the method, and the copy in TCRdb shows in-frame clones only, minus some. The repertoire holds some 130,000 clones, with around 89% as singletons. Sequenced input: peripheral blood. All receptors come from a man aged 55 to 70 with COVID-19, enrolled during active disease. Both conserved end residues are part of each CDR3.

V	J	CDR3
TRBV19	TRBJ2-1	CASSLGTMPEQFF
TRBV6-5	TRBJ1-5	CASTRGQGAGQPQHF
TRBV11-2	TRBJ1-2	CASSLGTGMQDRGYGYTF
TRBV19	TRBJ2-5	CASGGGARETQYF
TRBV27	TRBJ2-4	CATARRGKNIQYF
TRBV9	TRBJ2-5	CASSPLAGALQETQYF
TRBV9	TRBJ1-3	CASQGAAKDSGNTIYF
TRBV5-1	TRBJ2-7	CASSLGPPSNYEQYF
TRBV5-5	TRBJ1-1	CASSLAGNTEAFF
TRBV5-1	TRBJ1-3	CASSPTGDLSGNTIYF
TRBV6-2/TRBV6-3	TRBJ2-5	CASSYSGVGETQYF
TRBV18	TRBJ2-7	CASSLENYEQYF
TRBV28	TRBJ2-7	CASRPYRGLGEQYF
TRBV29-1	TRBJ1-1	CSADRANTEAFF
TRBV6-1	TRBJ1-6	CASSELQGAKSPLHF
TRBV9	TRBJ2-2	CASSERTANTGELFF
TRBV19	TRBJ1-3	CASSRGQGAAGNTIYF
TRBV7-6	TRBJ1-1	CASSLAEQEAFF
TRBV6-5	TRBJ1-5	CASRLRQGSGQPQHF
TRBV11-3	TRBJ2-1	CASSPSGSSYNEQFF
TRBV14	TRBJ2-1	CASSQLAGGPYNEQFF
TRBV19	TRBJ1-5	CASSIGRGTGINQPQHF
TRBV4-1	TRBJ2-7	CATTEQVLSSEQYF